A single sample gave rise to the 17 T cell receptor beta chains below, sequenced in a study of cytotoxic CD8 clonotypes in ibrutinib-treated CLL. The protocol was immunoSEQ multiplex PCR, while the TCRdb copy is restricted to in-frame clones and leaves out a portion. Of about 76,000 clones in the sample, 83% are singletons; the top ten hold less than 40%. The input for sequencing was PBMCs, taken after 24 months of ibrutinib treatment. These TCRs come from a human donor with chronic lymphocytic leukemia.

The rearrangement links TRBV30 to TRBJ1-2; 7 bases agree with TRBD1. The CDR3 extends over 14 amino acids. V was pared by 3 bases and J by 0 bases, with 4 bases of the junction left unmatched. The germline CDR1 and CDR2 sequences are GTSNPN and SVGIG (reference sequence). Here the CDR3 reads CAWRSGTANYGYTF. CDR3 nucleotides: TGTGCCTGGAGATCCGGGACAGCTAACTATGGCTACACCTTC.

The chain recombines TRBV7-2 with TRBJ2-5; D is perhaps TRBD2 (6 bases). TRBJ2-7 explains the end of the DNA better; the J call may be wrong. CDR1 and CDR2 from the germline V gene are SGHTA and FQGNSA. CDR3 size: 14 residues. CDR3 bases: TGTGCCAGCAGCGTGGACTATTTCTCCTACGAGCAGTACTTC. Protein product: CASSVDYFSYEQYF.

This chain uses TRBV4-3 with TRBJ2-1, with 15 nucleotides matching TRBD2. CDR1 LGHNA and CDR2 YSLEER come from the germline V gene. With 1 base clipped from V and 7 bases from J, the junction kept 2 bases outside the gene matches. The CDR3 contains 16 residues. The CDR3 reads CASSQAGLAGGNEQFF. The DNA of the CDR3 is TGCGCCAGCAGCCAAGCTGGACTAGCGGGAGGGAATGAGCAGTTCTTC.

V usage is TRBV19 and J usage is TRBJ2-1; 8 nucleotides agree with TRBD2. Germline-derived CDR1 and CDR2 are LNHDA and SQIVND (reference sequence). CDR3 length: 19 residues. V shed 5 bases, J shed 5 bases, and the junction held 20 bases outside the gene matches. CDR3 amino acids: CASSYGLALGNRPNNEQFF. The CDR3 DNA reads TGTGCCAGTAGTTACGGACTAGCTTTAGGAAACCGCCCGAACAATGAGCAGTTCTTC.

The CDR3 region has the DNA TGTGCCAGCTCAGCCCAGGGCAGGTACTATGGCTACACCTTC. Translation gives CASSAQGRYYGYTF. The gene calls are TRBV18 and TRBJ1-2, with D perhaps matching TRBD1 (5 bases). The CDR3 totals 14 residues. Germline V gene lookup returns CDR1 KGHSH and CDR2 LQKENI. Trimming took off 5 bases at V and 3 bases at J, with 13 bases between the two ends. The full variable domain, with the rest looked up from reference TRBV18 and TRBJ1-2, is NAGVMQNPRHLVRRRGQEARLRCSPMKGHSHVYWYRQLPEEGLKFMVYLQKENIIDESGMPKERFSAEFPKEGPSILRIQQVVRGDSAAYFCASSAQGRYYGYTFGSGTRLTVV.

CDR3 in DNA: TGTGCCAGCAGTTTATTGAGGGGGAGGGGTCATGAGCAGTTCTTC. Translated, it gives CASSLLRGRGHEQFF. The chain recombines TRBV28 with TRBJ2-1; the D gene is possibly TRBD2 (7 bases). V lost 1 base, J lost 8 bases, and 15 bases lay in between. The germline gives CDR1 MDHEN, CDR2 SYDVKM. CDR3 size: 15 residues.

This clone was seen a few times. The chain carries TRBV6-1 and TRBJ2-6; 7 bases align to TRBD2. Germline V gene lookup returns CDR1 MNHNS and CDR2 SASEGT. This CDR3 region has 17 residues. V gave up 4 bases and J gave up 0 bases; unmatched junction bases: 6. CDR3 coding DNA: TGTGCCAGCAGTGTGAGCGGGACCCCCTCTGGGGCCAACGTCCTGACTTTC. This sequence encodes CASSVSGTPSGANVLTF.

The rearrangement joins TRBV7-9 to TRBJ2-5; TRBD1 is a possible D gene (5 bases). This CDR3 contains 14 residues. Germline V gives CDR1 SEHNR, CDR2 FQNEAQ (reference sequence). Trimming stripped 3 bases from V and 6 bases from J, with 14 bases between. CDR3 coding DNA: TGTGCCAGCAGCTTGGGATCAGGGATGCAGACCCAGTACTTC. Translation: CASSLGSGMQTQYF.

The V gene is TRBV7-8, the J gene TRBJ1-1; D is undetermined. Trimming left V 4 bases short and J 0 bases short, with 12 bases between. The CDR3 extends over 15 amino acids. Germline lookup yields CDR1 SGHVS and CDR2 FQNEAQ. This CDR3 is CASSSEGVMNTEAFF. Here the CDR3 DNA reads TGTGCCAGCAGCTCCGAGGGAGTTATGAACACTGAAGCTTTCTTT.

This chain uses TRBV9 with TRBJ2-3, with a weak D call TRBD1 (7 bases). V dropped 6 bases and J dropped 3 bases, with 14 bases sitting between them. This CDR3 contains 14 residues. Germline assignment: CDR1 SGDLS and CDR2 YYNGEE. The chain's CDR3 is CASTLTGRTDTQYF. CDR3 coding DNA: TGTGCCAGCACCCTGACAGGGAGGACAGATACGCAGTATTTT.

This clone was counted a few times. The chain combines TRBV5-1 with TRBJ2-3, with 14 bases identical to TRBD2. Per germline, CDR1 SGHRS and CDR2 YFSETQ. The CDR3 sequence is 16 residues long. V lost 4 bases and J lost 2; bases outside the gene matches: 3. The CDR3 DNA follows: TGCGCCAGCAGCCTGGGACTAGCGGGAGCCACAGATACGCAGTATTTT. It translates to CASSLGLAGATDTQYF.

The V gene is TRBV6-1, the J gene TRBJ1-5; TRBD1 aligns across 10 bases. Trimming removed 4 bases from V and 4 bases from J; junction bases left unmatched: 10. Germline CDR1 reads MNHNS; CDR2 reads SASEGT. The CDR3 covers 17 residues. The chain's CDR3 is CASSVLGGTGANQPQHF. The CDR3 DNA is TGTGCCAGCAGTGTCTTGGGGGGGACAGGGGCGAATCAGCCCCAGCATTTT.

The V gene is TRBV6-5, the J gene TRBJ2-7; a weak D match, TRBD2 (6 bases). The CDR3 sequence is 14 residues long. CDR1 and CDR2 (germline): MNHEY, SVGAGI. V shed 5 bases and J shed 6 bases, with 17 bases lying between them. CDR3 in DNA: TGTGCCAGCAGTCGGGGGTCAATTCCGGGCGAGCAGTACTTC. Encoded protein: CASSRGSIPGEQYF.

The chain is built from TRBV5-1 and TRBJ2-7; 7 nucleotides line up with TRBD2. Germline CDR1 and CDR2: SGHRS and YFSETQ. This CDR3 has 13 amino acids. V gave up 4 bases and J gave up 1 base; unmatched junction bases: 2. The chain's CDR3 is CASSGDYSYEQYF. The CDR3 bases are TGCGCCAGCAGCGGGGACTATTCCTACGAGCAGTACTTC.

The chain links TRBV9 to TRBJ2-2; D is unresolved. CDR1 SGDLS and CDR2 YYNGEE come from the germline V gene. CDR3 length: 15 residues. Trimming cost V 0 bases and J 0 bases, with 6 bases left between them. CDR3 protein: CASSVGLANTGELFF. CDR3 DNA sequence: TGTGCCAGCAGCGTAGGGCTAGCGAACACCGGGGAGCTGTTTTTT.

The chain recombines TRBV6-6 with TRBJ2-7; 11 bases map to TRBD2. This CDR3 comprises 14 residues. Germline values: CDR1 MNHNY, CDR2 SVGAGI (reference sequence). J lost 9 bases, V lost 5 bases, and 9 bases had no gene match. DNA for the CDR3: TGTGCCAGCAGTCCCGATAGCGGGAGGGCGTGGCAGTACTTC. It is translated as CASSPDSGRAWQYF.

CDR3 coding DNA: TGCGCCAGCAGCCAAGAAGGGGGGGGACAGGTGGCTTTCTTT. Amino acid sequence: CASSQEGGGQVAFF. The chain couples TRBV4-1 to TRBJ1-1; 8 nucleotides agree with TRBD1. Germline lookup yields CDR1 MGHRA and CDR2 YSYEKL. This CDR3 contains 14 residues. The V segment lost 0 bases and the J segment 11 bases; nucleotides outside the gene matches: 8.